This TCR beta chain is from a study of cytotoxic CD8 clonotypes in ibrutinib-treated CLL. Overall study context: Samples had a mean of approximately 240,000 productive templates and roughly 90,000 productive rearrangements.

Measured with immunoSEQ multiplex PCR; TCRdb has only the in-frame clones, and not every one. The data contain roughly 250,000 clones, roughly 74% of them singletons. Cryopreserved PBMCs were the source of around 2 micrograms of genomic DNA, which went to TCR beta libraries. This clone has a single count. Germline loops: CDR1 ENHRY, CDR2 SYGVKD. The CDR3 contains 17 residues. Between the trimmed V and J ends, which lost 6 bases and 0 bases, there was a span of 18 bases. The sequencing used PBMCs, collected after 24 months of ibrutinib treatment. The source of this sequence is a human donor with chronic lymphocytic leukemia. The chain has TRBV10-3 and TRBJ2-1; the D gene is possibly TRBD2 (5 bases). The CDR3 DNA reads as TGTGCCATCAGGCCGGGTAGCGAAGCGGTCTCCTACAATGAGCAGTTCTTC. Translated, it gives CAIRPGSEAVSYNEQFF.